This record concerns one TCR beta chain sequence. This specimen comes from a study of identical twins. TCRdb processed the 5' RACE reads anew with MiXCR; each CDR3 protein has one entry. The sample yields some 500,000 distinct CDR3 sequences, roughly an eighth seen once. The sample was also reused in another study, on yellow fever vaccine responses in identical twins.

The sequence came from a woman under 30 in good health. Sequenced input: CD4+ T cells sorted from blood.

The CDR3 region is CSAGTGRTYEQYF. Here the CDR3 DNA reads TGCAGTGCTGGGACAGGGAGAACCTACGAGCAGTACTTC. J is TRBJ2-7 and V is TRBV20-1; 9 bases align to TRBD1. V shed 5 bases and J 2 bases; nucleotides not matched to a gene: 4. This CDR3 spans 13 amino acids. CDR1 is DFQATT and CDR2 is SNEGSKA in the germline V gene (reference sequence).